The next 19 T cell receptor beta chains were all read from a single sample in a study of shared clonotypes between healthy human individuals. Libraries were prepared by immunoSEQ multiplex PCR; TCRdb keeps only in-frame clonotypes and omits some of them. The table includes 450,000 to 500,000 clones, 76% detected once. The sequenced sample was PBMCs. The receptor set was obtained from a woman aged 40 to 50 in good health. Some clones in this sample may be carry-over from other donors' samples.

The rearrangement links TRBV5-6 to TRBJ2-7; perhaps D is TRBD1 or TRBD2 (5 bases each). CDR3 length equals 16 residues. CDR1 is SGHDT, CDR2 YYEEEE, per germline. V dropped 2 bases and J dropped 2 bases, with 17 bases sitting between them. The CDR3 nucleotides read TGTGCCAGCAGCTTCGGCCCTGGGGGAGCCACCTACGAGCAGTACTTC. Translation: CASSFGPGGATYEQYF.

Written as DNA, the CDR3 is TGTGCCAGCAGCCCCGGACGGCATCAGCCCCAGCATTTT. Translating it yields CASSPGRHQPQHF. V usage is TRBV11-1 and J usage is TRBJ1-5; the D is unclear. This CDR3 has 13 residues. Trimming removed 5 bases from V and 5 bases from J, with 10 bases in between. Germline V gives CDR1 SGHAT, CDR2 FQDESV (reference sequence).

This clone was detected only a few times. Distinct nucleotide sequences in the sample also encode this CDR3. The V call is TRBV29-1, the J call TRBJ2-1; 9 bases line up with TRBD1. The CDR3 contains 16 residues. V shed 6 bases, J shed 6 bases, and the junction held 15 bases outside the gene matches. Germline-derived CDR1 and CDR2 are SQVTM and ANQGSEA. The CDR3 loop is CSVDNRGRTAINEQFF. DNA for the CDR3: TGCAGCGTAGATAACAGGGGGCGAACAGCGATCAATGAGCAGTTCTTC.

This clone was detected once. CDR3 residues: CASSVGTANEKLFF. Here the CDR3 DNA reads TGTGCCAGCAGCGTCGGGACGGCTAATGAAAAACTGTTTTTT. The chain recombines TRBV9 with TRBJ1-4; D possibly corresponds to TRBD1 (5 bases). The CDR3 extends over 14 amino acids. Trimming pared 2 bases from V and 3 bases from J, leaving 8 bases between. Per germline, CDR1 SGDLS and CDR2 YYNGEE. Combining the CDR3 with reference TRBV9 and TRBJ1-4 gives the whole variable domain DSGVTQTPKHLITATGQRVTLRCSPRSGDLSVYWYQQSLDQGLQFLIQYYNGEERAKGNILERFSAQQFPDLHSELNLSSLELGDSALYFCASSVGTANEKLFFGSGTQLSVL.

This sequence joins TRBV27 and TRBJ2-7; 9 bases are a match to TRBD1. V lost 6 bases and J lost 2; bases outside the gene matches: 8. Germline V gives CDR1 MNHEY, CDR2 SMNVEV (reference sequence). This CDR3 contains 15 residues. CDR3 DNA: TGTGCCAGCAGGGCTACGACAGGGGGTACCTACGAGCAGTACTTC. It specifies CASRATTGGTYEQYF.

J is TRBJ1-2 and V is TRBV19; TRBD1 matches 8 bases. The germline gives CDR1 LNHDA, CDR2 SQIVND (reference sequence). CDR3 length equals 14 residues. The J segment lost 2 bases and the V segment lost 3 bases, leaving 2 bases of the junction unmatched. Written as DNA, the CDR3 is TGTGCCAGTAGTATTAGACAGGGGAACTATGGCTACACCTTC. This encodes CASSIRQGNYGYTF. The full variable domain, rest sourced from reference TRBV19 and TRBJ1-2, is DGGITQSPKYLFRKEGQNVTLSCEQNLNHDAMYWYRQDPGQGLRLIYYSQIVNDFQKGDIAEGYSVSREKKESFPLTVTSAQKNPTAFYLCASSIRQGNYGYTFGSGTRLTVV.

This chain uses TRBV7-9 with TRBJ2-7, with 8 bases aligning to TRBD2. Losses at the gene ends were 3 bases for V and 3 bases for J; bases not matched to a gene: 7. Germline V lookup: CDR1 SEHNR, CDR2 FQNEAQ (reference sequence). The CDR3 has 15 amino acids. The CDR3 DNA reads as TGTGCCAGCAGCTTGGTGGCGGGAGGTTACTACGAGCAGTACTTC. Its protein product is CASSLVAGGYYEQYF. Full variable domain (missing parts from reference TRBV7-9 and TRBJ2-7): DTGVSQNPRHKITKRGQNVTFRCDPISEHNRLYWYRQTLGQGPEFLTYFQNEAQLEKSRLLSDRFSAERPKGSFSTLEIQRTEQGDSAMYLCASSLVAGGYYEQYFGPGTRLTVT.

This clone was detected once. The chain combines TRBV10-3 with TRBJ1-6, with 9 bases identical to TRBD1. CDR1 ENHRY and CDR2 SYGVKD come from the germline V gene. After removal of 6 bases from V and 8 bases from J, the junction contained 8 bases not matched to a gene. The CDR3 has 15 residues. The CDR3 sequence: CAISLQGAHDSPLHF. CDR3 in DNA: TGTGCCATCAGCCTACAGGGGGCGCATGATTCACCCCTCCACTTT.

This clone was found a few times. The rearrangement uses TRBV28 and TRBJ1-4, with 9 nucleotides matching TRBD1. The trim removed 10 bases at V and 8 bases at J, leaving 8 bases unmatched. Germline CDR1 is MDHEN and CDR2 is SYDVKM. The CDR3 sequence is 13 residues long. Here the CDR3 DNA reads TGTGCCACCCGGGACAGGGTAACGGAAAAACTGTTTTTT. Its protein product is CATRDRVTEKLFF.

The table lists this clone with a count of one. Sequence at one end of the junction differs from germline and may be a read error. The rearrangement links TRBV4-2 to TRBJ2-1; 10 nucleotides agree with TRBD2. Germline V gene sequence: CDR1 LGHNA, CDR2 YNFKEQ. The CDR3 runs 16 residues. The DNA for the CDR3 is TGTGCCAGCGGCCAAGCGGCTAGCGGGAGCTTCCATGAGCAGTTCTTC. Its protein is CASGQAASGSFHEQFF.

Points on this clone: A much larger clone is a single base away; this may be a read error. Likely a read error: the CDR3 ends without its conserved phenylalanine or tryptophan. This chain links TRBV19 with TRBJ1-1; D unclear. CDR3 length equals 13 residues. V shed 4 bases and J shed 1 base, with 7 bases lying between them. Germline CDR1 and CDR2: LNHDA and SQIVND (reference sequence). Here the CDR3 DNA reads TGTGCCAGTAGTAGGGGTGGGAACACTGAAGCTTTCTAT. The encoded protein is CASSRGGNTEAFY.

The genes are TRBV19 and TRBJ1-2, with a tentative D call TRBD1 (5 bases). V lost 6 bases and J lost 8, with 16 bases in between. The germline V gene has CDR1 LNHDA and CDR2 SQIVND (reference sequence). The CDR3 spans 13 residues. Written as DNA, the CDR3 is TGTGCCAGTAGGACTCAGCAGGGTCGGGGCTACACCTTC. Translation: CASRTQQGRGYTF.

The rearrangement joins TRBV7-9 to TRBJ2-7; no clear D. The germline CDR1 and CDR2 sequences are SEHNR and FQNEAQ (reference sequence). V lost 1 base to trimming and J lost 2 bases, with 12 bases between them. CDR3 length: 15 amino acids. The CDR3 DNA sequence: TGTGCCAGCAGCTTAGGTACCGCAGGTCCCTACGAGCAGTACTTC. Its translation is CASSLGTAGPYEQYF.

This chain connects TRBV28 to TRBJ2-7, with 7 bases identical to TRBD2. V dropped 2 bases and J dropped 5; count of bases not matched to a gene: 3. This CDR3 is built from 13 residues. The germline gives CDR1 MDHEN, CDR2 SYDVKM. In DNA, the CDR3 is TGTGCCAGCAGTTTACCAGGGAGGGACGAGCAGTACTTC. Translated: CASSLPGRDEQYF.

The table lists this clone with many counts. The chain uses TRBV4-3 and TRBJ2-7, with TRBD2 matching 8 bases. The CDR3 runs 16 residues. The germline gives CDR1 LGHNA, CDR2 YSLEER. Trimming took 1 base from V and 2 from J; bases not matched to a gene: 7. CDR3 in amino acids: CASSQALAGLPYEQYF. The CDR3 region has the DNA TGCGCCAGCAGCCAAGCTCTAGCGGGCCTACCCTACGAGCAGTACTTC.

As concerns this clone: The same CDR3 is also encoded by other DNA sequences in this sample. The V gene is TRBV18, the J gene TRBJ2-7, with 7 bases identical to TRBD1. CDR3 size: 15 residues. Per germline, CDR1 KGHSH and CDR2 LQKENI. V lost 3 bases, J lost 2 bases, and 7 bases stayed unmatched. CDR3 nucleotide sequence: TGTGCCAGCTCACCCGGGACAGCCAAAACCTACGAGCAGTACTTC. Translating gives CASSPGTAKTYEQYF.

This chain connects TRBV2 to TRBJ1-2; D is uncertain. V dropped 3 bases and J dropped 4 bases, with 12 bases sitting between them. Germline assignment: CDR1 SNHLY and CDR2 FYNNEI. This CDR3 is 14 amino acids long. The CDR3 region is CASSDSRQFYGYTF. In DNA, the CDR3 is TGTGCCAGCAGTGATTCCCGCCAGTTCTATGGCTACACCTTC.

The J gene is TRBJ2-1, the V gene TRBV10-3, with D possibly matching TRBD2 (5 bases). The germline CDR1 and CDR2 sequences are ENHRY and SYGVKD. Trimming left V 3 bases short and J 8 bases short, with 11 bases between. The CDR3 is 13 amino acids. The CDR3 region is CAISDLANDEQFF. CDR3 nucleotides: TGTGCCATCAGTGATCTAGCAAACGATGAGCAGTTCTTC.

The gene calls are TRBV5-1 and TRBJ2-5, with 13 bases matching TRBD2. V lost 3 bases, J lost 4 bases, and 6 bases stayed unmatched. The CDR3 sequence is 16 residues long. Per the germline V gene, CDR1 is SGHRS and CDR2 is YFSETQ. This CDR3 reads CASSSRTSGSGETQYF. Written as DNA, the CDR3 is TGCGCCAGCAGCTCACGGACTAGCGGGAGTGGAGAGACCCAGTACTTC.